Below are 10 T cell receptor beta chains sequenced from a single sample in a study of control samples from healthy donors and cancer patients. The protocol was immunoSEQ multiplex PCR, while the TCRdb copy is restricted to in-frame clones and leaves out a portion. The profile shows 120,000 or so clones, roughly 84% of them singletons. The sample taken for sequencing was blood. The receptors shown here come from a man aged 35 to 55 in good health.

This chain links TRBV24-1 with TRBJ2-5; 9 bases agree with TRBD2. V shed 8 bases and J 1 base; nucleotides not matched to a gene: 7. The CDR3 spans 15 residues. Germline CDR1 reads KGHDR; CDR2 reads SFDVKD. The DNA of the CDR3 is TGTGCCACCATGGGAGCGGGGGGACGCCAAGAGACCCAGTACTTC. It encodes CATMGAGGRQETQYF.

Written as DNA, the CDR3 is TGTGCCAGCAGCCAAGCGCAACAGGGGGCCACTGAAGCTTTCTTT. This gives the protein CASSQAQQGATEAFF. The chain recombines TRBV14 with TRBJ1-1; TRBD1 matches at 9 bases. Germline CDR1 and CDR2: SGHDN and FVKESK. V dropped 1 base and J dropped 4; count of bases not matched to a gene: 4. The CDR3 sequence is 15 residues long.

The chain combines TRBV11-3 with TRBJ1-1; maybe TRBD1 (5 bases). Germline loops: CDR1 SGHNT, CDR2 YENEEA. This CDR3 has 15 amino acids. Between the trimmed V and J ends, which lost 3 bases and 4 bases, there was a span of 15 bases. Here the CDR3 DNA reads TGTGCCAGCAGCTTCTCGGGGGGTTCCGGCACTGAAGCTTTCTTT. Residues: CASSFSGGSGTEAFF.

This CDR3 is CATSKGGGKTEAFF. In DNA, the CDR3 is TGTGCCACCAGTAAGGGAGGGGGGAAAACTGAAGCTTTCTTT. This chain uses TRBV24-1 with TRBJ1-1; a possible D gene is TRBD1 (6 bases). Looked up from germline, CDR1 is KGHDR and CDR2 is SFDVKD. Between the trimmed V and J ends, which lost 6 bases and 5 bases, there was a span of 15 bases. CDR3 size: 14 residues.

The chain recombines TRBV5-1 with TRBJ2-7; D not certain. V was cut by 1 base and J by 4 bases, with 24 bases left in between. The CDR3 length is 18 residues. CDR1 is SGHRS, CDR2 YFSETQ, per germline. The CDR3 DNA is TGCGCCAGCAGCTTGCGCGCGGCAACTACCTTGAAAATGTACGAGCAGTACTTC. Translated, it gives CASSLRAATTLKMYEQYF.

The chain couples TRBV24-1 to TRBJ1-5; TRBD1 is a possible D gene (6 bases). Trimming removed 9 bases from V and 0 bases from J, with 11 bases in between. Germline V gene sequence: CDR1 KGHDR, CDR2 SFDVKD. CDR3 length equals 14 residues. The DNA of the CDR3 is TGTGCCACCGGGGGGCCTAATAGCAATCAGCCCCAGCATTTT. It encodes CATGGPNSNQPQHF.

As DNA, the CDR3 is TGTGCCAGCAGCTTATTAAGGGACGGCTACACCTTC. Its protein is CASSLLRDGYTF. The V gene is TRBV7-8, the J gene TRBJ1-2; the D gene is possibly TRBD1 (5 bases). V was shortened by 2 bases and J by 8 bases, with 9 bases between the two germline ends. From germline, CDR1 is SGHVS and CDR2 FQNEAQ. The CDR3 runs to 12 residues.

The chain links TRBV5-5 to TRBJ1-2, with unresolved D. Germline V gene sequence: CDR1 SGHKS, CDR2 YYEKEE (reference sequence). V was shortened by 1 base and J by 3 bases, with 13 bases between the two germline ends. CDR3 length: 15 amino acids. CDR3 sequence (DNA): TGTGCCAGCAGCTTGCATTTCCGTATAGACTATGGCTACACCTTC. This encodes CASSLHFRIDYGYTF. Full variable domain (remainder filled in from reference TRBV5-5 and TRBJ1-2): DAGVTQSPTHLIKTRGQQVTLRCSPISGHKSVSWYQQVLGQGPQFIFQYYEKEERGRGNFPDRFSARQFPNYSSELNVNALLLGDSALYLCASSLHFRIDYGYTFGSGTRLTVV.

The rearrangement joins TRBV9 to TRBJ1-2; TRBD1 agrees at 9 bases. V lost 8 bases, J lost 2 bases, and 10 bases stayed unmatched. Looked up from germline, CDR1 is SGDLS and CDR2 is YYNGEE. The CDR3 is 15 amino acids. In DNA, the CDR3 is TGTGCCAGTGGAAGGGACAGGGCGGCCAACTATGGCTACACCTTC. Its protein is CASGRDRAANYGYTF.

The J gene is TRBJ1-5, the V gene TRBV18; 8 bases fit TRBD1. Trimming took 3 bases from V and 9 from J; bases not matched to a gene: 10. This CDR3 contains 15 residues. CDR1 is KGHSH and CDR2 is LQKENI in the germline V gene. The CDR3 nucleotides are TGTGCCAGCTCACCTTCCCGCACAGGGGGTCCGCCCCAGCATTTT. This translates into CASSPSRTGGPPQHF.